This T cell receptor (beta chain) was found in a study of T cell repertoires in cytomegalovirus infection. Study in general: Both a matching HLA type and CMV infection were indicated by public TCR beta signatures.

This clonotype showed up many times. Its matching antigen is unknown. TCRdb re-called the reads through MiXCR, storing one row per CDR3 protein. The sample has approximately 400,000 distinct CDR3 sequences; under 40% are singletons. Trimming took 5 bases from V and 5 from J, leaving 11 bases between them. The CDR3 consists of 13 residues. CDR1 is SGHVS, CDR2 FNYEAQ, per germline. Findings and caveats of the study: People with CMV and the relevant HLA were identified by cumulative public TCR beta family frequency. Dominant in the ex vivo response were TCR beta clonotypes restricted by HLA-C and specific for CMV.

This TCR was sampled from a human donor in good health (CMV status not recorded). Some clones in this sample may be carry-over from other donors' samples. The sequenced sample was PBMCs. The chain couples TRBV7-6 to TRBJ2-3; possibly TRBD2 for D (6 bases). This chain's CDR3 is CASSPGLLDTQYF. CDR3 sequence (DNA): TGTGCCAGCAGCCCTGGACTACTAGATACGCAGTATTTT.